The rows below give T cell receptor beta chains drawn from one sample of a study of blood T cell repertoires in COVID-19. Generated by immunoSEQ multiplex PCR, the TCRdb table keeps only in-frame clones and is missing some. This table has around 130,000 clones, more than 80% appearing once. Sequencing input: peripheral blood. The receptors here all came from a woman aged 55 to 70 with acute or convalescent COVID-19. The CDR3 runs from the conserved cysteine through the conserved F or W. A D gene is named only where the DNA matches it firmly. Only some rows state a clone size, as once, few, many or a class for expanded clones.

j_call: TRBJ2-3; d_call: TRBD1; clone_size: NA; v_call: TRBV10-3; cdr3_length: 14; cdr3_nt: TGTGCCATCAGTGCTGACAGGGGGACAGATACGCAGTATTTT; cdr3_aa: CAISADRGTDTQYF
j_call: TRBJ2-1; d_call: NA; clone_size: NA; v_call: TRBV19; cdr3_length: 15; cdr3_nt: TGTGCCAGTAGTATTGGCGGGGGCGGATGGAATGAGCAGTTCTTC; cdr3_aa: CASSIGGGGWNEQFF
j_call: TRBJ2-5; d_call: TRBD2; clone_size: NA; v_call: TRBV27; cdr3_length: 18; cdr3_nt: TGTGCCAGCAGTTTATCGTGGGAAGCGGGGGGGCCCGGGGAGACCCAGTACTTC; cdr3_aa: CASSLSWEAGGPGETQYF
j_call: TRBJ2-2; d_call: TRBD2; clone_size: once; v_call: TRBV10-2; cdr3_length: 16; cdr3_nt: TGCGCCAGCAGTTCTCGGACTAGCGGGGCTGACGGGGAGCTGTTTTTT; cdr3_aa: CASSSRTSGADGELFF
j_call: TRBJ1-1; d_call: NA; clone_size: NA; v_call: TRBV30; cdr3_length: 13; cdr3_nt: TGTGCCTGGAGAGGAGGAAGGAACACTGAAGCTTTCTTT; cdr3_aa: CAWRGGRNTEAFF
j_call: TRBJ2-5; d_call: TRBD2; clone_size: NA; v_call: TRBV7-9; cdr3_length: 13; cdr3_nt: TGTGCCAGCAGCGCGGGGGTCGCGGAGACCCAGTACTTC; cdr3_aa: CASSAGVAETQYF
j_call: TRBJ2-7; d_call: NA; clone_size: NA; v_call: TRBV18; cdr3_length: 12; cdr3_nt: TGTGCCAGCTCTAACGGTCCCTACGAGCAGTACTTC; cdr3_aa: CASSNGPYEQYF
j_call: TRBJ2-1; d_call: TRBD1; clone_size: NA; v_call: TRBV15; cdr3_length: 15; cdr3_nt: TGTGCCACCAGCAGACCAGGGGGCCGAGGGTCTGAGCAGTTCTTC; cdr3_aa: CATSRPGGRGSEQFF
j_call: TRBJ2-4; d_call: NA; clone_size: NA; v_call: TRBV27; cdr3_length: 15; cdr3_nt: TGTGCCAGCAGTTTATATGGGGAGGCCAAAAACATTCAGTACTTC; cdr3_aa: CASSLYGEAKNIQYF
j_call: TRBJ1-1; d_call: TRBD1; clone_size: NA; v_call: TRBV29-1; cdr3_length: 12; cdr3_nt: TGCAGCGACTTGGGGGACAGCTCAGAAGCTTTCTTT; cdr3_aa: CSDLGDSSEAFF
j_call: TRBJ2-3; d_call: TRBD2; clone_size: NA; v_call: TRBV6-5; cdr3_length: 15; cdr3_nt: TGTGCCAGCAGTTACCTAGCGGGAGCACCAGATACGCAGTATTTT; cdr3_aa: CASSYLAGAPDTQYF
j_call: TRBJ2-3; d_call: NA; clone_size: few; v_call: TRBV3-1/TRBV3-2; cdr3_length: 12; cdr3_nt: TGTGCCAGCAGCCCCTATTCAGATACGCAGTATTTT; cdr3_aa: CASSPYSDTQYF
j_call: TRBJ1-1; d_call: TRBD1; clone_size: NA; v_call: TRBV5-1; cdr3_length: 16; cdr3_nt: TGCGCCAGCAGCGCCGGGACAGGGGGCCCGCTGACTGAAGCTTTCTTT; cdr3_aa: CASSAGTGGPLTEAFF
j_call: TRBJ1-5; d_call: NA; clone_size: NA; v_call: TRBV5-4; cdr3_length: 13; cdr3_nt: TGTGCCAGCAGTCGGGGGAGCAATCAGCCCCAGCATTTT; cdr3_aa: CASSRGSNQPQHF
j_call: TRBJ1-1; d_call: NA; clone_size: NA; v_call: TRBV13; cdr3_length: 13; cdr3_nt: TGTGCCAGCAGCTCAACTATGAACACTGAAGCTTTCTTT; cdr3_aa: CASSSTMNTEAFF
j_call: TRBJ2-2; d_call: NA; clone_size: NA; v_call: TRBV7-9; cdr3_length: 19; cdr3_nt: TGTGCCAGCAGCTTATCCGCTGGGGGAGGTTCCGCGAACACCGGGGAGCTGTTTTTT; cdr3_aa: CASSLSAGGGSANTGELFF
j_call: TRBJ2-2; d_call: TRBD1; clone_size: NA; v_call: TRBV24-1; cdr3_length: 14; cdr3_nt: TGTGCCACCAGTGTGGACAGGGGAACCGGGGAGCTGTTTTTT; cdr3_aa: CATSVDRGTGELFF
j_call: TRBJ1-2; d_call: NA; clone_size: few; v_call: TRBV27; cdr3_length: 12; cdr3_nt: TGTGCCAGCAGAGAGGGGGTCTATGGCTACACCTTC; cdr3_aa: CASREGVYGYTF
j_call: TRBJ2-3; d_call: NA; clone_size: NA; v_call: TRBV7-9; cdr3_length: 12; cdr3_nt: TGTGCCAGCAGCTTAAACGGGGATACGCAGTATTTT; cdr3_aa: CASSLNGDTQYF
j_call: TRBJ1-2; d_call: NA; clone_size: NA; v_call: TRBV27; cdr3_length: 12; cdr3_nt: TGTGCCAGCAGCTCCGGACAGAGAAGATTAGCTTTC; cdr3_aa: CASSSGQRRLAF
j_call: TRBJ1-2; d_call: NA; clone_size: NA; v_call: TRBV30; cdr3_length: 11; cdr3_nt: TGTGCCTTCGGGGGGGCAAGCGGCTACACCTTC; cdr3_aa: CAFGGASGYTF
j_call: TRBJ1-1; d_call: NA; clone_size: NA; v_call: TRBV29-1; cdr3_length: 11; cdr3_nt: TGCAGCGTTGTGATCTATACTGAAGCTTTCTTT; cdr3_aa: CSVVIYTEAFF
j_call: TRBJ1-2; d_call: NA; clone_size: NA; v_call: TRBV3-1/TRBV3-2; cdr3_length: 14; cdr3_nt: TGTGCCAGCAGCCAATTTAACAGGAACTATGGCTACACCTTC; cdr3_aa: CASSQFNRNYGYTF
j_call: TRBJ1-1; d_call: NA; clone_size: NA; v_call: TRBV12-3/TRBV12-4; cdr3_length: 13; cdr3_nt: TGTGCCAGCAGTTTAACAGGGATAGGTGAAGCTTTCTTT; cdr3_aa: CASSLTGIGEAFF
j_call: TRBJ1-2; d_call: NA; clone_size: NA; v_call: TRBV9; cdr3_length: 15; cdr3_nt: TGTGCCAGCAGCGTAGCTGGGGAGATTCGCTATGGCTACACCTTC; cdr3_aa: CASSVAGEIRYGYTF
j_call: TRBJ1-6; d_call: NA; clone_size: NA; v_call: TRBV23-1; cdr3_length: 19; cdr3_nt: TGCGCCAGCAGTGCCCTGAGGAGAACCACGAGCTCCTATAATTCACCCCTCCACTTT; cdr3_aa: CASSALRRTTSSYNSPLHF
j_call: TRBJ1-1; d_call: NA; clone_size: NA; v_call: TRBV3-1/TRBV3-2; cdr3_length: 13; cdr3_nt: TGTGCCAGCAGCCCCCTGGAGGGCACTGAAGCTTTCTTT; cdr3_aa: CASSPLEGTEAFF
j_call: TRBJ2-1; d_call: TRBD1; clone_size: NA; v_call: TRBV2; cdr3_length: 15; cdr3_nt: TGTGCCAGCACCCTGGGACAGAGCACCTACAATGAGCAGTTCTTC; cdr3_aa: CASTLGQSTYNEQFF
j_call: TRBJ1-2; d_call: NA; clone_size: NA; v_call: TRBV18; cdr3_length: 15; cdr3_nt: TGTGCCAGCTCACAAGTCGGGGGGCTGAACTATGGCTACACCTTC; cdr3_aa: CASSQVGGLNYGYTF
j_call: TRBJ2-4; d_call: NA; clone_size: NA; v_call: TRBV19; cdr3_length: 14; cdr3_nt: TGTGCCAGTAGTGGAGGGGCTGGGAATGGCATTCAGTACTTC; cdr3_aa: CASSGGAGNGIQYF
j_call: TRBJ1-1; d_call: NA; clone_size: NA; v_call: TRBV4-2; cdr3_length: 15; cdr3_nt: TGTGCCAGCAGCCCCACGGTGGGGAGCACCACTGAAGCTTTCTTT; cdr3_aa: CASSPTVGSTTEAFF
j_call: TRBJ1-3; d_call: NA; clone_size: NA; v_call: TRBV20-1; cdr3_length: 14; cdr3_nt: TGCAGTGCTAGTTCCCCCAGTCGCGGAAACACCATATATTTT; cdr3_aa: CSASSPSRGNTIYF
j_call: TRBJ2-3; d_call: NA; clone_size: NA; v_call: TRBV12-3/TRBV12-4; cdr3_length: 12; cdr3_nt: TGTGCCAGCAGTTTCGAACGGTCGAGGCAGTATTTT; cdr3_aa: CASSFERSRQYF
j_call: TRBJ1-1; d_call: NA; clone_size: NA; v_call: TRBV5-1; cdr3_length: 15; cdr3_nt: TGCGCCAGCAGCGAACCGATCAGGGTAGGCACTGAAGCTTTCTTT; cdr3_aa: CASSEPIRVGTEAFF
j_call: TRBJ2-1; d_call: TRBD2; clone_size: NA; v_call: TRBV30; cdr3_length: 15; cdr3_nt: TGTGCCTGGAGTAGAGGGACTAGCGGATACAATGAGCAGTTCTTC; cdr3_aa: CAWSRGTSGYNEQFF
j_call: TRBJ2-3; d_call: TRBD2; clone_size: NA; v_call: TRBV6-1; cdr3_length: 15; cdr3_nt: TGTGCCAGCAGTGACAGCGGGGGGGCTACAGATACGCAGTATTTT; cdr3_aa: CASSDSGGATDTQYF
j_call: TRBJ1-5; d_call: NA; clone_size: NA; v_call: TRBV7-2; cdr3_length: 13; cdr3_nt: TGTGCCAGCAGCTTCCAGGGCAATCAGCCCCAGCATTTT; cdr3_aa: CASSFQGNQPQHF
j_call: TRBJ1-5; d_call: NA; clone_size: NA; v_call: TRBV19; cdr3_length: 13; cdr3_nt: TGTGCCAGTATGTGGGGACAAGATCAGCCCCAGCATTTT; cdr3_aa: CASMWGQDQPQHF
j_call: TRBJ1-3; d_call: NA; clone_size: NA; v_call: TRBV6-1; cdr3_length: 14; cdr3_nt: TGTGCCAGCAGTGAGGCGGGTACTGGAAACACCATATATTTT; cdr3_aa: CASSEAGTGNTIYF
j_call: TRBJ2-1; d_call: TRBD2; clone_size: NA; v_call: TRBV7-2; cdr3_length: 14; cdr3_nt: TGTGCCAGCAGCTTGGGGCTAGCGGGGGGAGAGCAGTTCTTC; cdr3_aa: CASSLGLAGGEQFF
j_call: TRBJ2-2; d_call: TRBD2; clone_size: NA; v_call: TRBV7-2; cdr3_length: 14; cdr3_nt: TGTGCCAGCAGCCCCGGGAGGTTCACCGGGGAGCTGTTTTTT; cdr3_aa: CASSPGRFTGELFF
j_call: TRBJ2-2; d_call: NA; clone_size: NA; v_call: TRBV6-5; cdr3_length: 15; cdr3_nt: TGTGCCAGCAGATCCGGGACTTCTTCCACCGGGGAGCTGTTTTTT; cdr3_aa: CASRSGTSSTGELFF
j_call: TRBJ1-2; d_call: NA; clone_size: NA; v_call: TRBV2; cdr3_length: 11; cdr3_nt: TGTGCCAGGGGAGAAAACTATGGCTACACCTTC; cdr3_aa: CARGENYGYTF
j_call: TRBJ2-2; d_call: TRBD2; clone_size: NA; v_call: TRBV7-3; cdr3_length: 15; cdr3_nt: TGTGCCAGCAGGTCTACTAGCGCGAACACCGGGGAGCTGTTTTTT; cdr3_aa: CASRSTSANTGELFF
j_call: TRBJ2-3; d_call: NA; clone_size: NA; v_call: TRBV12-3/TRBV12-4; cdr3_length: 11; cdr3_nt: TGTGCCAGCAGTTTCGCAGATACGCAGTATTTT; cdr3_aa: CASSFADTQYF
j_call: TRBJ2-5; d_call: TRBD1; clone_size: NA; v_call: TRBV7-7; cdr3_length: 15; cdr3_nt: TGTGCCAGCAGCCCGAGAGGACAGGGGATAGAGACCCAGTACTTC; cdr3_aa: CASSPRGQGIETQYF
j_call: TRBJ1-2; d_call: NA; clone_size: NA; v_call: TRBV2; cdr3_length: 14; cdr3_nt: TGTGCCAGCACCCCCCGGGACATGGGCCATGGCTACACCTTC; cdr3_aa: CASTPRDMGHGYTF
j_call: TRBJ1-6; d_call: NA; clone_size: NA; v_call: TRBV6-1; cdr3_length: 13; cdr3_nt: TGTGCCAGCAGTGAAACAGGGTGGTCACCCCTCCACTTT; cdr3_aa: CASSETGWSPLHF
j_call: TRBJ2-3; d_call: NA; clone_size: few; v_call: TRBV9; cdr3_length: 14; cdr3_nt: TGTGCCAGCAGCGCCCCTGCCTACACAGATACGCAGTATTTT; cdr3_aa: CASSAPAYTDTQYF
j_call: TRBJ1-4; d_call: TRBD1; clone_size: NA; v_call: TRBV5-1; cdr3_length: 14; cdr3_nt: TGCGCCAGCAGCCCCGGACAGGGGGATGAAAAACTGTTTTTT; cdr3_aa: CASSPGQGDEKLFF
j_call: TRBJ1-2; d_call: NA; clone_size: few; v_call: TRBV11-2; cdr3_length: 12; cdr3_nt: TGTGCCAGCAGCTTAGACGGCTATGGCTACACCTTC; cdr3_aa: CASSLDGYGYTF
j_call: TRBJ1-2; d_call: TRBD1; clone_size: NA; v_call: TRBV7-2; cdr3_length: 15; cdr3_nt: TGTGCCAGCAGCCAACAGGGGACCCAGCCTTATGGCTACACCTTC; cdr3_aa: CASSQQGTQPYGYTF
j_call: TRBJ1-6; d_call: TRBD1; clone_size: NA; v_call: TRBV5-5; cdr3_length: 15; cdr3_nt: TGTGCCAGCAGCGTCTGGCAGGGGGCAAGATCACCCCTCCACTTT; cdr3_aa: CASSVWQGARSPLHF
j_call: TRBJ1-1; d_call: NA; clone_size: NA; v_call: TRBV11-2; cdr3_length: 16; cdr3_nt: TGTGCCAGCAGTTCACCATGGCAGATGATGAACACTGAAGCTTTCTTT; cdr3_aa: CASSSPWQMMNTEAFF
j_call: TRBJ1-4; d_call: NA; clone_size: few; v_call: TRBV19; cdr3_length: 14; cdr3_nt: TGTGCCAGCAAGCAGGGGCTCACTAATGAAAAACTGTTTTTT; cdr3_aa: CASKQGLTNEKLFF
j_call: TRBJ1-1; d_call: NA; clone_size: NA; v_call: TRBV29-1; cdr3_length: 13; cdr3_nt: TGCAGCGCCGGTTATTCTCCAAACACTGAAGCTTTCTTT; cdr3_aa: CSAGYSPNTEAFF
j_call: TRBJ2-2; d_call: NA; clone_size: NA; v_call: TRBV6-2/TRBV6-3; cdr3_length: 15; cdr3_nt: TGTGCCGGCAGTTACTCGAGCGGCGGGACCGGGGAGCTGTTTTTT; cdr3_aa: CAGSYSSGGTGELFF